Reported below is one TCR beta chain. What it binds is unknown. The data derive from a study of early T cells in non-severe SARS-CoV-2 infection. In the study overall: Sequencing input comprised bulk RNA from unsorted whole blood; chain pairing was not available.

General study results and limits: Matching results from VDJdb favored anti-spike CD8 responses, leaving private and CD4 specificities undetected.

Unique molecular identifiers (one per individual cDNA molecule) were attached. TCRdb re-analysed the 5' RACE reads in MiXCR, keeping a single row per CDR3 protein. This repertoire shows more than 50,000 distinct CDR3 sequences, 12% found once; its top ten account for 8% to 10%. CDR1 GTSNPN and CDR2 SVGIG come from the germline V gene (reference sequence). J gave up 1 base and V 1 base, and 2 bases lay outside the gene matches. CDR3 size: 15 residues. The sequence came from an adult who was a healthcare worker with PCR-confirmed SARS-CoV-2 infection or an uninfected control (not recorded which). Input material: whole blood. The chain uses TRBV30 and TRBJ2-3, with 10 nucleotides matching TRBD2. In nucleotides, the CDR3 is TGTGCCTGGAGTGCCGGACTAGCGGGCACAGATACGCAGTATTTT. It translates to CAWSAGLAGTDTQYF.